Listed below are T cell receptor beta chains from one sample, sequenced in a study of monozygotic twins with inflammatory bowel disease. TCRdb re-called the 5' RACE reads and gives one entry per CDR3 protein, without DNA. The sample's table shows approximately 110,000 distinct CDR3 sequences. The source material was blood. Receptors were obtained from a human donor with ulcerative colitis or Crohn's disease, or a healthy co-twin of an affected twin (not recorded which). The CDR3 runs from the conserved cysteine through the conserved F or W.

CASSFLGGAGNIQYF TRBJ2-4 TRBV27
CASSFPRGRAGHMNTGELFF TRBJ2-2 TRBV5-4
CASSVSTDTQYF TRBJ2-3 TRBV9
CASSLDRGSVADTQYF TRBJ2-3 TRBV5-1
CSARMLGDIGYNEQFF TRBJ2-1 TRBV20-1
CASSLGSGTSGSRLETQYF TRBJ2-5 TRBV5-1
CSARDDRGGRVYNEQFF TRBJ2-1 TRBV20-1
CSVAGGRAYEQYF TRBJ2-7 TRBV29-1
CASSLQSGSSEAFF TRBJ1-1 TRBV7-9
CASSQPQGSPRVGAFF TRBJ1-1 TRBV4-1
CASSIAPPGQTHEQYF TRBJ2-7 TRBV9
CASSPEGENEQFF TRBJ2-1 TRBV5-1
CASSLGLLGEQYF TRBJ2-7 TRBV7-3
CTWRGGSPDTQYF TRBJ2-3 TRBV30
CASSLEIMNTEAFF TRBJ1-1 TRBV7-8
CASSPQTGGEQYF TRBJ2-7 TRBV5-1
CASSCKLAGDYNTQYF TRBJ2-3 TRBV28
CASSFDGFINTGELFF TRBJ2-2 TRBV28
CASSDVGLVSPLHF TRBJ1-6 TRBV6-1
CASSSGFRKENEQFF TRBJ2-1 TRBV7-6
CSATSRVRDSPLHF TRBJ1-6 TRBV20-1
CSVAGQGAEKLFF TRBJ1-4 TRBV29-1
CASSFRQGKNIQYF TRBJ2-4 TRBV12-3/TRBV12-4
CASSSIGEYEQYF TRBJ2-7 TRBV7-3
CASSLEPMNTEAFF TRBJ1-1 TRBV12-3/TRBV12-4
CASSFDREGDGYTF TRBJ1-2 TRBV7-2
CASSPGGGRTQYF TRBJ2-5 TRBV28
CASSLLSGGAGTDTQYF TRBJ2-3 TRBV5-1
CASRIPGQGYEQYF TRBJ2-7 TRBV10-2
CASSLVPNTEAFF TRBJ1-1 TRBV5-1
CASSPPVGESYEQYF TRBJ2-7 TRBV18
CASSLLAGDTYEQYF TRBJ2-7 TRBV6-2/TRBV6-3
CTSSQGQGRQETQYF TRBJ2-5 TRBV6-1
CASITKGNEQFF TRBJ2-1 TRBV6-6
CSASPDPTNEKLFF TRBJ1-4 TRBV20-1